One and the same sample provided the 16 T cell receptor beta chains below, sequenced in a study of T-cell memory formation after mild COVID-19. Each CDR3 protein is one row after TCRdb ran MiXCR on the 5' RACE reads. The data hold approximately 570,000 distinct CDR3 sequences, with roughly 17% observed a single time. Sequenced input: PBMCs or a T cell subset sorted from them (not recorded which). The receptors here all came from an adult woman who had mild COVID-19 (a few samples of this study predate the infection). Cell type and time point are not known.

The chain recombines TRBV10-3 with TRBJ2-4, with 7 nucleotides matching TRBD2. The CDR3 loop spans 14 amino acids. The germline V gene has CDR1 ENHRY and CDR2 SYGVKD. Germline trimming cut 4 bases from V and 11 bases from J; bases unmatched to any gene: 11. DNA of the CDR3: TGTGCCATCAGTGTCAGCGGGGCCGCGGGACTTCAGTACTTC. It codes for CAISVSGAAGLQYF.

CDR3 residues: CASSQVGVRETQYF. The CDR3 nucleotides read TGTGCCAGCAGCCAAGTCGGCGTTAGAGAGACCCAGTACTTC. This chain joins TRBV3-1 and TRBJ2-5; the D is unclear. The CDR3 spans 14 residues. In germline, CDR1 is LGHDT, CDR2 YNNKEL (reference sequence). The V gene lost 1 base and the J gene lost 4 bases, with 10 bases spanning the gap.

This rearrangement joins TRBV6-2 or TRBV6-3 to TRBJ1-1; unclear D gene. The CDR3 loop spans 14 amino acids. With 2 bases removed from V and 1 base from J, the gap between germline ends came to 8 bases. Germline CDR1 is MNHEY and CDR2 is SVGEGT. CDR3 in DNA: TGTGCCAGCAGTTACATTTCTCAGAACACTGAAGCTTTCTTT. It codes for CASSYISQNTEAFF.

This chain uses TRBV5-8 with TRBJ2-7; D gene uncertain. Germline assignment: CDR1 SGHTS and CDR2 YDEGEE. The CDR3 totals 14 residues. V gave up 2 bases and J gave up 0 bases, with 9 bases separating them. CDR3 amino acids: CASSFGRASYEQYF. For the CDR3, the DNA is TGTGCCAGCAGCTTTGGCCGGGCCTCCTACGAGCAGTACTTC.

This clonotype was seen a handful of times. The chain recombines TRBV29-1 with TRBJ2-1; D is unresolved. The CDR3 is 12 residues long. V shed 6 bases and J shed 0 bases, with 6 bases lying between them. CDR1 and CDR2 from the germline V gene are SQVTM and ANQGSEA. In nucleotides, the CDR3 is TGCAGCGTGGACGCCTCCTACAATGAGCAGTTCTTC. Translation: CSVDASYNEQFF.

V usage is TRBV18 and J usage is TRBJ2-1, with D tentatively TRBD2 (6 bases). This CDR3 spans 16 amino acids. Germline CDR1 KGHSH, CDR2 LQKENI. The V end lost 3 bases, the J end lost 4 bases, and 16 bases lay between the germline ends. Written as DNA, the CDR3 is TGTGCCAGCTCACCGACGGGCAGGGAGGTTTACAATGAGCAGTTCTTC. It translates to CASSPTGREVYNEQFF.

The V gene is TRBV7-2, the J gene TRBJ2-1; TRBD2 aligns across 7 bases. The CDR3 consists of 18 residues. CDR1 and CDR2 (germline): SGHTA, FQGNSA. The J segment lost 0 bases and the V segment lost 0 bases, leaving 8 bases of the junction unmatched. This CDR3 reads CASSLAYSGRTSYNEQFF. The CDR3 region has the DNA TGTGCCAGCAGCTTAGCTTATAGCGGGCGGACCTCCTACAATGAGCAGTTCTTC. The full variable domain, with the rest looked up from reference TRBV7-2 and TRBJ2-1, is GAGVSQSPSNKVTEKGKDVELRCDPISGHTALYWYRQSLGQGLEFLIYFQGNSAPDKSGLPSDRFSAERTGGSVSTLTIQRTQQEDSAVYLCASSLAYSGRTSYNEQFFGPGTRLTVL.

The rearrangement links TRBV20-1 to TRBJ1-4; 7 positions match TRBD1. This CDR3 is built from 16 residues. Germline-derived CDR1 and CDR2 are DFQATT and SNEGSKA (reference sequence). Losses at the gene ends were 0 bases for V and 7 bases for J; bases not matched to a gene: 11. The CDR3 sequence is CSARDARRGRSEKLFF. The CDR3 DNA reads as TGCAGTGCTAGAGACGCCAGAAGGGGGCGGAGTGAAAAACTGTTTTTT.

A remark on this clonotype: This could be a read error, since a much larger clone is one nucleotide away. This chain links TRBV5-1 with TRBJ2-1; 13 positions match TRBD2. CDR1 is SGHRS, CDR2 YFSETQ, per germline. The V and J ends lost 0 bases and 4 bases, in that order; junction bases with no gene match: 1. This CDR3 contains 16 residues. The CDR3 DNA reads TGCGCCAGCAGCTTGGTGACTAGCGGGGGGTACAATGAGCAGTTCTTC. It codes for CASSLVTSGGYNEQFF.

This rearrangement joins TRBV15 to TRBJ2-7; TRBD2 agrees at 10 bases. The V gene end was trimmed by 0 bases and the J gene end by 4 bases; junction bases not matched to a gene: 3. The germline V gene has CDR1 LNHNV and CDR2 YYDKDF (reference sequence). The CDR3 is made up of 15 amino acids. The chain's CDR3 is CATSRDPAGGYEQYF. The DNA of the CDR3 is TGTGCCACCAGCAGAGACCCAGCGGGGGGGTACGAGCAGTACTTC.

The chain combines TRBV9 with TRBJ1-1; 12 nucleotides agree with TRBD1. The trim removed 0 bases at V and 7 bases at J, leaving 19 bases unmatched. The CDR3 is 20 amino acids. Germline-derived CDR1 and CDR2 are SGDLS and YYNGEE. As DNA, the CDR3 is TGTGCCAGCAGCGTAGATCTCTGGGACAGGGGGCGCCAGGCAAACCTTGAAGCTTTCTTT. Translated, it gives CASSVDLWDRGRQANLEAFF.

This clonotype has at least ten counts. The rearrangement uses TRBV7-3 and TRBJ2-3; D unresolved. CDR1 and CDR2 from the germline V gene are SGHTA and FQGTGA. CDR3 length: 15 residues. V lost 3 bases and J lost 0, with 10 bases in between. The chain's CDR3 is CASSLRGPSTDTQYF. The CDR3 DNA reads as TGTGCCAGCAGCTTGAGAGGCCCGAGCACAGATACGCAGTATTTT.

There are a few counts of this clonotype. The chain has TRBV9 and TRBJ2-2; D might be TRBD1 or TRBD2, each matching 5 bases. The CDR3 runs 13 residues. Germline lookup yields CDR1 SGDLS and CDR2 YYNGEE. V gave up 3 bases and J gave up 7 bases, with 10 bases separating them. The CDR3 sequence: CASSARDGGELFF. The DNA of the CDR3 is TGTGCCAGCAGCGCCAGGGACGGCGGGGAGCTGTTTTTT.

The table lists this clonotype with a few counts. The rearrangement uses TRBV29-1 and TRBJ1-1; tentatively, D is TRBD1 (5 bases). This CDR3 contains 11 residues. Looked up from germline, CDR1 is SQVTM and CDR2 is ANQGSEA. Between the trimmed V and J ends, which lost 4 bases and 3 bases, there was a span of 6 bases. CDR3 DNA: TGCAGCGTTGGGGGGTACACTGAAGCTTTCTTT. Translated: CSVGGYTEAFF. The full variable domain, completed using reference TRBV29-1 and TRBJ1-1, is SAVISQKPSRDICQRGTSLTIQCQVDSQVTMMFWYRQQPGQSLTLIATANQGSEATYESGFVIDKFPISRPNLTFSTLTVSNMSPEDSSIYLCSVGGYTEAFFGQGTRLTVV.

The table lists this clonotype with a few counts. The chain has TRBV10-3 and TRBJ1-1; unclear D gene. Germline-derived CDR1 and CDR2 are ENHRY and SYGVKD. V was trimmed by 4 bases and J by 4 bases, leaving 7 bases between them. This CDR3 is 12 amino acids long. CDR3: CAISVGGTEAFF. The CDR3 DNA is TGTGCCATCAGTGTGGGAGGCACTGAAGCTTTCTTT.

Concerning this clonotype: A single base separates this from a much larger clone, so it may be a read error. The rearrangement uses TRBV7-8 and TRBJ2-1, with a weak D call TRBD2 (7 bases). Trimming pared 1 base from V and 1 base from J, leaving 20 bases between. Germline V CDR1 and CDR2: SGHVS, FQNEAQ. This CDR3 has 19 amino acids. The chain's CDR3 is CASSLEGGGPQYSYNEQFF. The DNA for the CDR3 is TGTGCCAGCAGCTTAGAAGGGGGGGGCCCGCAATATTCCTACAATGAGCAGTTCTTC. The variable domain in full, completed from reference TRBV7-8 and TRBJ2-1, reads GAGVSQSPRYKVAKRGQDVALRCDPISGHVSLFWYQQALGQGPEFLTYFQNEAQLDKSGLPSDRFFAERPEGSVSTLKIQRTQQEDSAVYLCASSLEGGGPQYSYNEQFFGPGTRLTVL.